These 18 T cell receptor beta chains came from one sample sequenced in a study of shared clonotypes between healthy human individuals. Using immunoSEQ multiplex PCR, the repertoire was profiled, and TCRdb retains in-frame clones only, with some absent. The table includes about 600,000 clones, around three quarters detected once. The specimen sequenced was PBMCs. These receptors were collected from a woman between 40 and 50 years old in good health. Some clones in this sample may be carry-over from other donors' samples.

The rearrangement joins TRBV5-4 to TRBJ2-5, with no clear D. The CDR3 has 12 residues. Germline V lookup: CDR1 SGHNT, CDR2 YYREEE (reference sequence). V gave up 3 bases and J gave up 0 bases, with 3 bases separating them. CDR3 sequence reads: CASSWDQETQYF. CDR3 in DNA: TGTGCCAGCAGCTGGGACCAAGAGACCCAGTACTTC.

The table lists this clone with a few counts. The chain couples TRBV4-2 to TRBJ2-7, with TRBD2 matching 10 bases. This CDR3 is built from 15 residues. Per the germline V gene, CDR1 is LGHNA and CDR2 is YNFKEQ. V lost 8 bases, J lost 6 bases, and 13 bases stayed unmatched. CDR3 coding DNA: TGTGCCAGCGGGTCCTCCCTAGCGGGAGAGGTCGAGCAGTACTTC. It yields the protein CASGSSLAGEVEQYF.

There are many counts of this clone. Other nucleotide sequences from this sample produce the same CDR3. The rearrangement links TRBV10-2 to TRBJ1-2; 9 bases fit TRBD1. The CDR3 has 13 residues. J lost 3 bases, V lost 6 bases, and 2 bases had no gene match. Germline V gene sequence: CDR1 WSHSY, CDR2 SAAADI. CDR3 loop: CASSRQGDYGYTF. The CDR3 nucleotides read TGCGCCAGCAGCCGACAGGGGGACTATGGCTACACCTTC.

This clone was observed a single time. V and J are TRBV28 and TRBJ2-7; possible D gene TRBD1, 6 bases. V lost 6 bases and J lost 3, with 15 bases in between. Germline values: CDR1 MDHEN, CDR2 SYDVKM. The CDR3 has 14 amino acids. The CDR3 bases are TGTGCCAGCAGGGGCAGGGGAAAGGACTACGAGCAGTACTTC. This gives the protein CASRGRGKDYEQYF.

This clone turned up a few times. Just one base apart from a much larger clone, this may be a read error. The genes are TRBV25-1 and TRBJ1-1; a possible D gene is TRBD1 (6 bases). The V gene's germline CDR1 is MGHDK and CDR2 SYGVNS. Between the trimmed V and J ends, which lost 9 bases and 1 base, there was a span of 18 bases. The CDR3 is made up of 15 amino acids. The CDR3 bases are TGTGCCAGTGTCCATGGGGGCGCGGGGAACACTGAAGCTTTCTTT. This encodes CASVHGGAGNTEAFF.

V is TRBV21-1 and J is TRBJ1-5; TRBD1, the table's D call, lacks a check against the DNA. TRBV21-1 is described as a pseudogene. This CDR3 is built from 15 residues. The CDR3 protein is CASSNPRTGDQPQHF. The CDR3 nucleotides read TGTGCCAGCAGCAACCCGAGGACAGGAGATCAGCCCCAGCATTTT.

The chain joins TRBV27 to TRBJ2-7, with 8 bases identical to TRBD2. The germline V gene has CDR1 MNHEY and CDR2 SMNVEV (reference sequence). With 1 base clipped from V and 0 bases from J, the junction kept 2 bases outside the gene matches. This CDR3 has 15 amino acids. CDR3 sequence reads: CASSLWGLDSYEQYF. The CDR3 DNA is TGTGCCAGCAGTTTATGGGGACTAGACTCCTACGAGCAGTACTTC.

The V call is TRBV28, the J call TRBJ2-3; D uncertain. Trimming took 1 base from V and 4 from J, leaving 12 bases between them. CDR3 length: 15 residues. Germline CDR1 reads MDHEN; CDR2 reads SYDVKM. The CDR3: CASSLSLGFADTQYF. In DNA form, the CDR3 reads TGTGCCAGCAGTTTATCCCTGGGGTTCGCAGATACGCAGTATTTT.

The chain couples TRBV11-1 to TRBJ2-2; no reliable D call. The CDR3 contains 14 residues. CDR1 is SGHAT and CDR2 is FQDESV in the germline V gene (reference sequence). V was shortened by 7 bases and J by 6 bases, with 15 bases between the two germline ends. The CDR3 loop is CASTRPGLSGELFF. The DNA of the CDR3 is TGTGCCAGCACCCGACCCGGGCTGTCCGGGGAGCTGTTTTTT.

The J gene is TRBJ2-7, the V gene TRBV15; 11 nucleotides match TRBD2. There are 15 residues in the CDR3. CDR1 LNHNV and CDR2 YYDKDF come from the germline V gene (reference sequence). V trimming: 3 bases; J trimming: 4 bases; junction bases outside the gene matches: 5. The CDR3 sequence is CATSRDPSGRYEQYF. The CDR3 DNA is TGTGCCACCAGCAGGGATCCTAGCGGGAGGTACGAGCAGTACTTC. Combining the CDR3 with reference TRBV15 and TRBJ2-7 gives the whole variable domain DAMVIQNPRYQVTQFGKPVTLSCSQTLNHNVMYWYQQKSSQAPKLLFHYYDKDFNNEADTPDNFQSRRPNTSFCFLDIRSPGLGDTAMYLCATSRDPSGRYEQYFGPGTRLTVT.

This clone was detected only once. CDR3 region: CASSAPPGEHEQYF. CDR3 nucleotides: TGTGCCAGCAGCGCCCCGCCGGGGGAACACGAGCAGTACTTC. The genes are TRBV9 and TRBJ2-7; TRBD2 might be the D (6 bases). CDR3 length: 14 residues. V was cut by 3 bases and J by 5 bases, with 15 bases left in between. CDR1 SGDLS and CDR2 YYNGEE come from the germline V gene. The variable domain in full, completed from reference TRBV9 and TRBJ2-7, reads DSGVTQTPKHLITATGQRVTLRCSPRSGDLSVYWYQQSLDQGLQFLIQYYNGEERAKGNILERFSAQQFPDLHSELNLSSLELGDSALYFCASSAPPGEHEQYFGPGTRLTVT.

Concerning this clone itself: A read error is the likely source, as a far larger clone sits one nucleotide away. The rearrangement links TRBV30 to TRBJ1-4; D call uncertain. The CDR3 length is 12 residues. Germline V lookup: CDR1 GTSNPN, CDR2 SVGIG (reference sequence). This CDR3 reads CAWSASREKLYF. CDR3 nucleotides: TGTGCCTGGAGTGCCTCTCGGGAAAAACTGTATTTT. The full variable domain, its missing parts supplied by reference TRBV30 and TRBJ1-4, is SQTIHQWPATLVQPVGSPLSLECTVEGTSNPNLYWYRQAAGRGLQLLFYSVGIGQISSEVPQNLSASRPQDRQFILSSKKLLLSDSGFYLCAWSASREKLYFGSGTQLSVL.

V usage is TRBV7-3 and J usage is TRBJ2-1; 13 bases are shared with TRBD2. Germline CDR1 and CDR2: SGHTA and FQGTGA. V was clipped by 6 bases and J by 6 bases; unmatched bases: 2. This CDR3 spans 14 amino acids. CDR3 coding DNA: TGTGCCAGCAGTAGACTAGCGGGAGGCAATGAGCAGTTCTTC. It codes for CASSRLAGGNEQFF.

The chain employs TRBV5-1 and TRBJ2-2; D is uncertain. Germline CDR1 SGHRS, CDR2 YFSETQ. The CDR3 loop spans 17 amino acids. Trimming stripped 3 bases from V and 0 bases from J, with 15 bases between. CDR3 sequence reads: CASSWRLTLTNTGELFF. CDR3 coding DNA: TGCGCCAGCAGCTGGCGTCTGACATTGACGAACACCGGGGAGCTGTTTTTT.

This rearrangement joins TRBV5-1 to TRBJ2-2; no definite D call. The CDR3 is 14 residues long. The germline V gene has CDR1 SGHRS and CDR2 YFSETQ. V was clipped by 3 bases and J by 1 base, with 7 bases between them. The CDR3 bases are TGCGCCAGCAGCTCAGGATTGAACACCGGGGAGCTGTTTTTT. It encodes CASSSGLNTGELFF.

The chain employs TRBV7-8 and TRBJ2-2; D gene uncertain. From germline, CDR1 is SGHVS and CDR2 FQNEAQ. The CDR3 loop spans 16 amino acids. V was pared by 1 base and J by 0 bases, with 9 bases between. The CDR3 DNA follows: TGTGCCAGCAGCTTAGGGTCGTACGCGAACACCGGGGAGCTGTTTTTT. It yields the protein CASSLGSYANTGELFF.

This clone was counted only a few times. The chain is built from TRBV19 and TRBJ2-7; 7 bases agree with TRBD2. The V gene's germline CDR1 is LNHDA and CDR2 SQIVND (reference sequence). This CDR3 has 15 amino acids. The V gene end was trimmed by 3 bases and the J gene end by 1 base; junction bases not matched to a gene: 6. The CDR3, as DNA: TGTGCCAGTAGTATGAGGAGCGGGGAATCCTACGAGCAGTACTTC. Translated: CASSMRSGESYEQYF.

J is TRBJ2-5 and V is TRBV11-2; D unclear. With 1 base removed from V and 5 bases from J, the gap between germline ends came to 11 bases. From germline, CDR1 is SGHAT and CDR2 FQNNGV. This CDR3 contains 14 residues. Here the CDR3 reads CASSLAPHGETQYF. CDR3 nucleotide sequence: TGTGCCAGCAGCTTAGCGCCTCACGGGGAGACCCAGTACTTC.